The 6 T cell receptor beta chains reported below all come from one sample, sequenced in a study of T cells after yellow fever vaccination. One entry per CDR3 protein results from TCRdb running MiXCR on the 5' RACE reads. The table lists 95,000 to 150,000 distinct CDR3 sequences, about 8.4% of them singletons. Sample: CD8+ T cells sorted from PBMCs, taken on the day of the yellow fever booster vaccination. The receptors were gathered from a man aged 18 to 29 who received the YFV17D yellow fever vaccine.

V usage is TRBV4-1 and J usage is TRBJ1-2, with D possibly matching TRBD1 (5 bases). Deletions cut 6 bases from V and 4 bases from J, with 18 bases between. This CDR3 region has 15 residues. Germline lookup yields CDR1 MGHRA and CDR2 YSYEKL. CDR3: CASSPGTSSIYGYTF. CDR3 sequence (DNA): TGCGCCAGCAGTCCCGGGACTTCAAGTATCTATGGCTACACCTTC.

This clonotype was seen a few times. V is TRBV24-1 and J is TRBJ1-2, with a tentative D call TRBD1 (5 bases). CDR3 length: 15 residues. V was trimmed by 2 bases and J by 6 bases, leaving 15 bases between them. The germline CDR1 and CDR2 sequences are KGHDR and SFDVKD. CDR3: CATSDSTPGNDGYTF. The CDR3 nucleotides read TGTGCCACCAGTGATTCGACTCCAGGGAATGATGGCTACACCTTC.

In its sample, this clonotype was seen a few times. This chain links TRBV28 with TRBJ2-2; D is undetermined. The CDR3 is 17 residues long. Deletions cut 1 base from V and 1 base from J, with 13 bases between. Germline lookup yields CDR1 MDHEN and CDR2 SYDVKM. The chain's CDR3 is CASSLFFLPKNTGELFF. The CDR3, as DNA: TGTGCCAGCAGTTTATTTTTCCTTCCCAAGAACACCGGGGAGCTGTTTTTT.

In this sample, this clonotype turned up a few times. The V gene is TRBV3-1, the J gene TRBJ1-2; 7 bases match TRBD1. CDR3 size: 12 residues. The trim removed 10 bases at V and 4 bases at J, leaving 6 bases unmatched. CDR1 LGHDT and CDR2 YNNKEL come from the germline V gene (reference sequence). The CDR3 sequence is CATQDRPYGYTF. Here the CDR3 DNA reads TGTGCCACTCAGGACAGGCCCTATGGCTACACCTTC.

Ten or more counts support this clonotype. The rearrangement joins TRBV6-6 to TRBJ1-5, with D hard to call. The CDR3 covers 16 residues. Germline-derived CDR1 and CDR2 are MNHNY and SVGAGI (reference sequence). V was pared by 2 bases and J by 2 bases, with 13 bases between. DNA of the CDR3: TGTGCCAGCAGTTACCGCAACGTGGAGGGCAATCAGCCCCAGCATTTT. Amino acid sequence: CASSYRNVEGNQPQHF.

This clonotype was recorded a few times. The J gene is TRBJ1-5, the V gene TRBV4-3; D is uncertain. V lost 0 bases to trimming and J lost 0 bases, with 6 bases between them. The CDR3 is 15 amino acids. The germline V gene has CDR1 LGHNA and CDR2 YSLEER. Here the CDR3 reads CASSQDRDSNQPQHF. For the CDR3, the DNA is TGCGCCAGCAGCCAAGATCGGGATAGCAATCAGCCCCAGCATTTT.